The entry that follows covers one T cell receptor beta chain sequence. Its antigen is still unknown. No base qualities exist here, and no much larger clone lies one base off it. The data stem from a study of blood T cell repertoires in COVID-19 (TCRdb year 2020). For the wider study: Samples from collaborators originated in the United States, Italy and Spain and spanned both the acute and convalescent phases of COVID-19. The dataset comprised deeply sampled blood TCRbeta repertoires from subjects exposed to, actively infected with, or recovered from COVID-19. Samples came from the ongoing ImmuneRACE study (first 160 participants) plus 1,254 subjects from 6 global collaborators. The material from the prospective study consisted of cDNA or gDNA derived from T cells, B-cell-depleted T cells, or PBMCs. The sample metadata nearly always contained a de-identified subject ID, COVID-19 status, age in years and sex. The repertoires were made available in a free public database intended to serve as a resource for research on the immune response to SARS-CoV-2. HLA class I and class II types, where available, came from metadata supplied by the sample provider rather than from assay-based typing.

The study at large found these results: Clinical and demographic metadata were provided uncurated, with the amount varying by source and participant.

TCRbeta CDR3 regions were amplified from genomic DNA using the immunoSEQ Assay, a bias-controlled multiplex PCR. In the paper's pipeline: The number of nucleated cells in each sample was estimated from the amplification of reference gene primers within the assay. Sequence reads were collapsed and filtered to measure the absolute abundance of every unique TCRbeta CDR3 rearrangement. For each sample, productive Simpson clonality was calculated as the square root of Simpson's diversity index over productive rearrangements. This immuneACCESS table, as held by TCRdb, lists in-frame sequences with V and J called but not all clones. Of the missing ones, under half trace to an unresolved V gene in checked studies; the others have no known cause. That table gives V, J and clone size, and the DNA gave D and trimming. A total of a few hundred thousand clones appear in this sample, 89% of them only once. The ten largest clones represent less than 2% of the sample.

Enrolling through a virtual design, the prospective study's participants ranged in age from roughly 18 to 95 years and lived across about two dozen United States geographic areas. To assign participants to cohorts, the prospective study relied on clinical history that participants themselves reported in a screening survey and a study questionnaire. ImmuneRACE Cohort 3 recovered participants were defined by two consecutive negative NP/OP PCR tests, healthcare professional clearance, or symptom resolution. In the prospective study, whole blood, serum and a nasopharyngeal or oropharyngeal swab were collected from each participant by mobile phlebotomists. Additional blood draws and questionnaires over an approximately two-month period could optionally be provided by prospective study participants. Prospective study blood samples were shipped either frozen or at room temperature before DNA extraction.

Sequences were obtained from PBMCs or T cells enriched from blood (not recorded which). This TCR was sampled from a woman aged 25 to 39 who had recovered from COVID-19.

The DNA is as follows: TGCAGTGCGAGTACCGGGACAGGGTTCAACTATGGCTACACCTTC. Protein translation: CSASTGTGFNYGYTF. The rearrangement joined TRBV20-1 to TRBJ1-2, with 9 junctional bases fitting TRBD1. The CDR3 has 15 amino acids, counting the end cysteine and phenylalanine. Kept here is only the CDR3 DNA, which spans 45 bases and is read in frame from base 1. Trimming accounts for 6 bases at V and 2 bases at J, while the number of junction bases matched to no gene is 10. Per the germline V gene (reference sequence), DFQATT is the CDR1 and SNEGSKA is the CDR2.